The clone carrying this TCR beta chain has a handful of counts. These data originate in a study of cytomegalovirus exposure and HLA in healthy donors. PCR was performed using 60 Vbeta and 13 Jbeta primers. TCRdb's copy holds only in-frame clones and misses some; the assay was immunoSEQ multiplex PCR. Of roughly 180,000 clones listed, approximately 78% are singletons. Sequenced material: PBMCs. The receptor's source is a male donor in good health and CMV-seronegative.

CDR3 bases: TGTGCCAGCAGTGGACTAGCGGGGGGGCTCACAGATACGCAGTATTTT. Translating gives CASSGLAGGLTDTQYF. V and J are TRBV27 and TRBJ2-3; 15 bases line up with TRBD2. The ends lost 5 bases at V and 2 bases at J; junction bases unmatched: 2. The germline V gene has CDR1 MNHEY and CDR2 SMNVEV (reference sequence). The length of the CDR3 is 16 residues.